Listed below are T cell receptor beta chains from one sample, sequenced in a study of control samples from healthy donors and cancer patients. Using immunoSEQ multiplex PCR, the repertoire was profiled, and TCRdb retains in-frame clones only, with some absent. The sample has 130,000 to 150,000 clones; around nine tenths are singletons. The specimen sequenced was blood. All receptors come from a man aged 25-45 years in good health. CDR3s include the opening cysteine and the closing phenylalanine or tryptophan. The D gene is left open where the match is weak. Some rows have no size entry. The others give once, few or many, or a class for an expanded clone.

V gene: TRBV30; clone size: NA; D gene: NA; J gene: TRBJ2-7; CDR3 DNA: TGTGCCTGGAGTGTCCGCAGGACGAACTACGAGCAGTACTTC; CDR3 protein: CAWSVRRTNYEQYF
V gene: TRBV29-1; clone size: NA; D gene: NA; J gene: TRBJ2-3; CDR3 DNA: TGCAGCGTCCAGGTTGATACGCAGTATTTT; CDR3 protein: CSVQVDTQYF
V gene: TRBV6-5; clone size: NA; D gene: TRBD1; J gene: TRBJ2-2; CDR3 DNA: TGTGCCAGCAGTTCTTTGCCGGGACAGGGGGCCGGGGAGCTGTTTTTT; CDR3 protein: CASSSLPGQGAGELFF
V gene: TRBV5-4; clone size: NA; D gene: NA; J gene: TRBJ2-2; CDR3 DNA: TGTGCCAGCAGCATCAAGGGGAACACCGGGGAGCTGTTTTTT; CDR3 protein: CASSIKGNTGELFF
V gene: TRBV21-1; clone size: NA; D gene: NA; J gene: TRBJ1-5; CDR3 DNA: TGTGCCAGCAGCAAAGATGGTTCGGGTAGCAATCAGCCCCAGCATTTT; CDR3 protein: CASSKDGSGSNQPQHF
V gene: TRBV7-9; clone size: NA; D gene: NA; J gene: TRBJ1-1; CDR3 DNA: TGTGCCAGCAGCCCAATCGGGACAACAAGGAACACTGAAGCTTTCTTT; CDR3 protein: CASSPIGTTRNTEAFF
V gene: TRBV6-2/TRBV6-3; clone size: NA; D gene: TRBD2; J gene: TRBJ2-5; CDR3 DNA: TGTGCCAGCAGTACGCGAGAGCGGGGGGGACAAGAGACCCAGTACTTC; CDR3 protein: CASSTRERGGQETQYF
V gene: TRBV24-1; clone size: NA; D gene: TRBD1; J gene: TRBJ2-1; CDR3 DNA: TGTGCCACCAGTGACCCGGGACAGACTGGTGAGCAGTTCTTC; CDR3 protein: CATSDPGQTGEQFF
V gene: TRBV2; clone size: NA; D gene: TRBD1; J gene: TRBJ1-5; CDR3 DNA: TGTGCCAGCACCGGGGACAGTCTCAATCAGCCCCAGCATTTT; CDR3 protein: CASTGDSLNQPQHF
V gene: TRBV5-1; clone size: NA; D gene: TRBD2; J gene: TRBJ2-5; CDR3 DNA: TGCGCCAGCAGCTTGGTAGCGGGAGGGACGGAGACCCAGTACTTC; CDR3 protein: CASSLVAGGTETQYF
V gene: TRBV7-2; clone size: few; D gene: TRBD1; J gene: TRBJ1-1; CDR3 DNA: TGTGCCAGCAGCCCCGGGACAGGGCGGAACACTGAAGCTTTCTTT; CDR3 protein: CASSPGTGRNTEAFF
V gene: TRBV6-6; clone size: NA; D gene: NA; J gene: TRBJ1-2; CDR3 DNA: TGTGCCAGCACCAACAGCCAGGTCCATGGCTACACCTTC; CDR3 protein: CASTNSQVHGYTF
V gene: TRBV5-6; clone size: NA; D gene: NA; J gene: TRBJ1-5; CDR3 DNA: TGTGCCAGCAGCTTGGGGGGCGCGGGGAATCAGCCCCAGCATTTT; CDR3 protein: CASSLGGAGNQPQHF
V gene: TRBV5-4; clone size: once; D gene: NA; J gene: TRBJ1-2; CDR3 DNA: TGTGCCAGCAGCTTCTCCGGGTATGGCTACACCTTC; CDR3 protein: CASSFSGYGYTF
V gene: TRBV4-2; clone size: NA; D gene: TRBD2; J gene: TRBJ2-7; CDR3 DNA: TGTGCCAGCAGCCAAGAACCTAGCGGGGGAGCTCACATGCCCGAGCAGTACTTC; CDR3 protein: CASSQEPSGGAHMPEQYF
V gene: TRBV19; clone size: NA; D gene: NA; J gene: TRBJ1-3; CDR3 DNA: TGTGCCAGTAGTATTTCGTCGCGGGGAAGCTCTGGAAACACCATATATTTT; CDR3 protein: CASSISSRGSSGNTIYF
V gene: TRBV15; clone size: NA; D gene: NA; J gene: TRBJ1-6; CDR3 DNA: TGTGCCACCGACGACGGATTTAATTCACCCCTCCACTTT; CDR3 protein: CATDDGFNSPLHF
V gene: TRBV4-1; clone size: NA; D gene: TRBD1; J gene: TRBJ2-1; CDR3 DNA: TGCGCCAGCAGCCAATCCGACCGGGACAGATTAAATGAGCAGTTCTTC; CDR3 protein: CASSQSDRDRLNEQFF
V gene: TRBV9; clone size: NA; D gene: NA; J gene: TRBJ1-1; CDR3 DNA: TGTGCCAGCAGCGTAGTACAAGGGCAAGCTTTCTTT; CDR3 protein: CASSVVQGQAFF
V gene: TRBV7-9; clone size: once; D gene: TRBD1; J gene: TRBJ2-3; CDR3 DNA: TGTGCCAGCTCCTGGACAGGGGAGGGCACAGATACGCAGTATTTT; CDR3 protein: CASSWTGEGTDTQYF
V gene: TRBV6-5; clone size: NA; D gene: NA; J gene: TRBJ2-3; CDR3 DNA: TGTGCCAGCAGAGGGGACCTCAGCACAGATACGCAGTATTTT; CDR3 protein: CASRGDLSTDTQYF
V gene: TRBV19; clone size: NA; D gene: NA; J gene: TRBJ1-5; CDR3 DNA: TGTGCCAGTAACAAGGCCCTGGACAATCAGCCCCAGCATTTT; CDR3 protein: CASNKALDNQPQHF
V gene: TRBV6-5; clone size: once; D gene: NA; J gene: TRBJ2-6; CDR3 DNA: TGTGCCAGCAAACAGGGAAGCTCTGGGGCCAACGTCCTGACTTTC; CDR3 protein: CASKQGSSGANVLTF
V gene: TRBV2; clone size: NA; D gene: NA; J gene: TRBJ1-2; CDR3 DNA: TGTGCCAGCAGGACCTTCGACAGCTATGGCTACACCTTC; CDR3 protein: CASRTFDSYGYTF
V gene: TRBV10-3; clone size: NA; D gene: NA; J gene: TRBJ2-3; CDR3 DNA: TGTGCCATCAGTGAGAGGCGGGATCGCGATACGCAGTATTTT; CDR3 protein: CAISERRDRDTQYF
V gene: TRBV9; clone size: NA; D gene: NA; J gene: TRBJ2-7; CDR3 DNA: TGTGCCAGCAGCCCCGGCGGGGTTCCCTCCTACGAGCAGTACTTC; CDR3 protein: CASSPGGVPSYEQYF
V gene: TRBV7-8; clone size: NA; D gene: NA; J gene: TRBJ1-1; CDR3 DNA: TGTGCCAGCAGCCTCAACCCCGATGCCCCTGAAGCTTTCTTT; CDR3 protein: CASSLNPDAPEAFF
V gene: TRBV9; clone size: NA; D gene: NA; J gene: TRBJ2-7; CDR3 DNA: TGTGCCAGCAGCTTAACCGGCGGGGAGCAGTACTTC; CDR3 protein: CASSLTGGEQYF
V gene: TRBV27; clone size: NA; D gene: NA; J gene: TRBJ1-4; CDR3 DNA: TGTGCCAGCAGTTACCGGGACGGGAGGGATCTGTTTTTT; CDR3 protein: CASSYRDGRDLFF
V gene: TRBV3-1/TRBV3-2; clone size: once; D gene: NA; J gene: TRBJ2-1; CDR3 DNA: TGTGCCAGCAGCAGAACCGGGACACTAAACTACAATGAGCAGTTCTTC; CDR3 protein: CASSRTGTLNYNEQFF
V gene: TRBV28; clone size: NA; D gene: TRBD1; J gene: TRBJ1-1; CDR3 DNA: TGTGCCAGCAGTTTAGTCCGGACAGGGGAGTTTGCTTTCTTT; CDR3 protein: CASSLVRTGEFAFF
V gene: TRBV11-1; clone size: NA; D gene: NA; J gene: TRBJ2-7; CDR3 DNA: TGTGCCAGCAGACAAGGGGTGTACGAGCAGTACTTC; CDR3 protein: CASRQGVYEQYF
V gene: TRBV19; clone size: NA; D gene: NA; J gene: TRBJ2-7; CDR3 DNA: TGTGCCAGTAGTAACCACCCCGGGACGGCAACCTCCTACGAGCAGTACTTC; CDR3 protein: CASSNHPGTATSYEQYF
V gene: TRBV9; clone size: once; D gene: TRBD1; J gene: TRBJ1-5; CDR3 DNA: TGTGCCAGCAGCCGGGGACAGGGAATCAATCAGCCCCAGCATTTT; CDR3 protein: CASSRGQGINQPQHF
V gene: TRBV7-3; clone size: NA; D gene: TRBD2; J gene: TRBJ2-1; CDR3 DNA: TGTGCCAGCAGCCAACTAGCGGGAGGGTACAATGAGCAGTTCTTC; CDR3 protein: CASSQLAGGYNEQFF
V gene: TRBV28; clone size: NA; D gene: NA; J gene: TRBJ1-1; CDR3 DNA: TGTGCCAGCAGTATTCTTAGGTTTGAGGCTTTCTTT; CDR3 protein: CASSILRFEAFF
V gene: TRBV14; clone size: once; D gene: TRBD1; J gene: TRBJ1-1; CDR3 DNA: TGTGCCAGCAAGACAGGGGGCGGGAAGGGCACTGAAGCTTTCTTT; CDR3 protein: CASKTGGGKGTEAFF
V gene: TRBV5-1; clone size: NA; D gene: TRBD2; J gene: TRBJ2-3; CDR3 DNA: TGCGCCAGCAGCCCCCCCGGCGGGGGGGCGGTTTCAGATACGCAGTATTTT; CDR3 protein: CASSPPGGGAVSDTQYF
V gene: TRBV6-2/TRBV6-3; clone size: NA; D gene: NA; J gene: TRBJ2-5; CDR3 DNA: TGTGCCAGCAGTTACTCCCTGGGGGGGCGTAACCCACAAGAGACCCAGTACTTC; CDR3 protein: CASSYSLGGRNPQETQYF
V gene: TRBV25-1; clone size: NA; D gene: NA; J gene: TRBJ1-2; CDR3 DNA: TGTGCCAGCAGTTTTCCAGACATGTCGCTAGGCTACACCTTC; CDR3 protein: CASSFPDMSLGYTF
V gene: TRBV10-3; clone size: NA; D gene: NA; J gene: TRBJ2-4; CDR3 DNA: TGTGCCATCAGCGAGGGGACGGTCAAAAACATTCAGTACTTC; CDR3 protein: CAISEGTVKNIQYF
V gene: TRBV4-3; clone size: NA; D gene: TRBD2; J gene: TRBJ2-5; CDR3 DNA: TGCGCCAGCAGCGACGGGACTAGCGAAGAAGAGACCCAGTACTTC; CDR3 protein: CASSDGTSEEETQYF
V gene: TRBV5-4; clone size: NA; D gene: TRBD1; J gene: TRBJ2-7; CDR3 DNA: TGTGCCAGCAGCTTGACAGGGGGTCCTAACTACGAGCAGTACTTC; CDR3 protein: CASSLTGGPNYEQYF
V gene: TRBV29-1; clone size: NA; D gene: NA; J gene: TRBJ1-2; CDR3 DNA: TGCAGCGTTGAAGAGAGACAGAGAGCTAACTATGGCTACACCTTC; CDR3 protein: CSVEERQRANYGYTF
V gene: TRBV5-6; clone size: NA; D gene: TRBD1; J gene: TRBJ2-1; CDR3 DNA: TGTGCCAGCAGCAAAGACAGGGGGGAGATCAACAATGAGCAGTTCTTC; CDR3 protein: CASSKDRGEINNEQFF
V gene: TRBV19; clone size: NA; D gene: TRBD2; J gene: TRBJ2-3; CDR3 DNA: TGTGCCAGTAGTATAGTGGCGGGAGAAGGCACAAATACGCAGTATTTT; CDR3 protein: CASSIVAGEGTNTQYF
V gene: TRBV5-1; clone size: NA; D gene: NA; J gene: TRBJ2-3; CDR3 DNA: TGCGCCAGCAGACTGAGGGGCAGGGCAGATACGCAGTATTTT; CDR3 protein: CASRLRGRADTQYF
V gene: TRBV19; clone size: NA; D gene: TRBD1; J gene: TRBJ1-5; CDR3 DNA: TGTGCCGTAGGCGGGGACAGATACAATCAGCCCCAGCATTTT; CDR3 protein: CAVGGDRYNQPQHF
V gene: TRBV6-2/TRBV6-3; clone size: NA; D gene: TRBD2; J gene: TRBJ2-7; CDR3 DNA: TGTGCCAGCAGTACAACAAGCGGGGCCTCCTACGAGCAGTACTTC; CDR3 protein: CASSTTSGASYEQYF